This T cell receptor beta chain comes out of a study of human T cells and chemical hapten exposure. About this clonotype itself: The antigen is unknown.

CDR1 and CDR2 (germline): SGHRS, YFSETQ. The germline V and J ends were trimmed by 5 bases and 6 bases, with 15 bases remaining between them. The length of the CDR3 is 13 residues. From the RACE reads, TCRdb called clonotypes with MiXCR, one entry per CDR3 protein. In the table there are some 380,000 distinct CDR3 sequences, 4% to 5.5% of which are singletons. Time point described: patch test 1, 2 weeks after DPC sensitization. As for treatment: therapeutic diphenylcyclopropenone sensitization with weekly scalp DPC. Study observations and caveats: Counts of TCRs above 1 in 1000 frequency stayed unchanged with DPC sensitization.

Specimen: whole blood, collected in connection with sensitization to the hapten diphenylcyclopropenone (DPC). This receptor was identified in a woman aged 45-59 years with alopecia areata. Some clones in this sample may be carry-over from other donors' samples. J is TRBJ2-7 and V is TRBV5-1, with a weak D call TRBD2 (6 bases). In DNA, the CDR3 is TGCGCCAGCAGTTCCCTCTCCGGGGGCGAGCAGTACTTC. Translating it yields CASSSLSGGEQYF.